This TCR beta chain derives from a study of spatial heterogeneity in lung cancer (dated 2019 in TCRdb). A note on the overall study: Beta-chain transcripts were consistently detected in greater numbers than alpha-chain transcripts, which likely reflected higher beta-chain transcript abundance. TCR repertoire features were related to nonsynonymous mutation counts determined by whole-exome sequencing of tumor tissue. At surgery, about 210 tumor regions, 63 to 70 matched nontumor lung samples and 56 PBMC samples were TCR-sequenced for both alpha and beta chains. In the raw uncorrected reads, each unique combination of TCR and UMI appeared on average more than ten times. In non-small cell lung cancer, the study made a quantitative comparison of TCR alpha and beta repertoires among multiple tumor regions, matched nontumor lung and blood.

Taken with the paper, the label for time point translates to: sample taken at primary tumor resection. Whole RNA extracted from tumor and nontumor lung tissue, or from cryopreserved PBMC samples, was used for TCR sequencing without cell sorting. Samples were obtained from over 70 patients with early-stage, untreated non-small cell lung cancer from the lung TRACERx cohort. Only patients with enough RNA available from two or more tumor regions were chosen for TCR sequencing. The full study reports these points: Confirming at a functional level the hypothesis that regional TCRs recognize regional mutations was considered to require additional single-cell paired TCR alpha and beta sequencing. Ubiquitous expanded tumor TCRs were detected in blood more often at tumor resection than at routine follow-up.

Receptor amplification or capture employed 5' RACE. Data came from a NextSeq 500. The TCR library protocol attached a unique molecular identifier to each TCR cDNA molecule to allow correction of PCR and sequencing errors. The authors' analysis ran thus. TCR identification, UMI-based error correction and CDR3 extraction were all carried out with Decombinator tools. TCRs above a frequency of 2 per 1,000, corresponding to the top 1% of the tumor frequency distribution, were defined as expanded. Renyi diversity was calculated using the R vegan package after each repertoire was subsampled 100 times to 5,000 TCRs. CDR3 similarity networks were constructed using string-kernel similarity of amino acid triplets, with links drawn between CDR3s whose pairwise similarity was above 0.82. TCRdb reprocessed the public reads (quality trimming at Q25 with fastp, clone calling with MiXCR) and kept in-frame beta chains. Each CDR3 protein appears once, grouped with its most common genes and DNA. Here the V and J calls rest on TCRdb's processing, not on the authors' analysis. The sample profile shows tens of thousands of distinct CDR3 sequences; approximately 21% of them were found once. Jointly, the top ten make up 5.5% to 7% of the sample.

Inclusive of the bounding cysteine and phenylalanine, the CDR3 is 15 residues long. The kept DNA is CDR3 alone, 45 bases in frame from the first base. The germline V gene encodes CDR1 MNHNS and CDR2 SASEGT. Trimmed from V: 7 bases; trimmed from J: 7 bases; junction bases lacking a gene match: 9. In the case of this clonotype: No cognate antigen has been identified for it. No base-level quality is on record; no much larger clone is a single base apart.

This chain is built from TRBV6-1 and TRBJ2-3, with 12 central nucleotides matching TRBD2. The sequence was obtained from a male donor with early-stage non-small cell lung cancer. Material: PBMCs, obtained at surgery. CDR3 region: CASISSGGASHTQYF. The base sequence is TGTGCCAGCATATCTAGCGGGGGGGCCTCCCATACGCAGTATTTT.